Shown below are 20 T cell receptor beta chains from a single sample sequenced in a study of CD8+ T cells in alopecia areata. Extracted RNA was reverse transcribed into cDNA, the sequencing template. Some clones are missing from TCRdb's copy, which holds only in-frame ones; the method was immunoSEQ multiplex PCR. The sample has more than 95,000 clones, about nine tenths seen once; the top ten hold around 10%. As for treatment: oral pan-JAK inhibitor, 5-10 mg twice daily. The sequencing here drew on CD8+ T cells sorted from blood, taken between weeks 30 and 35, from a patient treated with tofacitinib. These receptors originate from a human donor with alopecia areata.

The CDR3 nucleotides read TGTGCCAGCAGCTACGCATCAGACACTCGGACAGGAATATCAGATACGCAGTATTTT. This translates into CASSYASDTRTGISDTQYF. The chain couples TRBV13 to TRBJ2-3; the match to TRBD1 covers 7 bases. Germline values: CDR1 PRHDT, CDR2 FYEKMQ (reference sequence). The V gene end was trimmed by 4 bases and the J gene end by 4 bases; junction bases not matched to a gene: 20. The CDR3 extends over 19 amino acids.

V usage is TRBV27 and J usage is TRBJ1-6, with D unresolved. CDR1 MNHEY and CDR2 SMNVEV come from the germline V gene (reference sequence). The CDR3 has 16 amino acids. V shed 3 bases and J shed 2 bases, with 11 bases lying between them. The CDR3 protein is CASSLGFSTYNSPLHF. As DNA, the CDR3 is TGTGCCAGCAGTTTGGGGTTTTCAACCTATAATTCACCCCTCCACTTT.

CDR3 protein: CASSPGLGQPQHF. The CDR3 nucleotides are TGTGCCAGCAGTCCCGGCTTAGGTCAGCCCCAGCATTTT. V is TRBV28 and J is TRBJ1-5; D not resolved. Germline assignment: CDR1 MDHEN and CDR2 SYDVKM. The CDR3 is 13 residues long. Between the trimmed V and J ends, which lost 5 bases and 6 bases, there was a span of 11 bases.

V gene TRBV20-1 combines with J gene TRBJ1-1; unclear D gene. CDR1 is DFQATT, CDR2 SNEGSKA, per germline (reference sequence). The CDR3 length is 11 residues. V lost 5 bases and J 8 bases, leaving 12 bases between the germline ends. Here the CDR3 DNA reads TGCAGTGCTTCCCTGGCGGCCGAAGCTTTCTTT. Translating it yields CSASLAAEAFF.

A few counts support this clone. The chain couples TRBV13 to TRBJ2-7; D call uncertain. The ends were cut back, 5 bases at V and 0 bases at J, with 11 bases in the middle. The germline V gene encodes CDR1 PRHDT and CDR2 FYEKMQ (reference sequence). The CDR3 loop spans 14 amino acids. This chain's CDR3 is CASSPARSSYEQYF. CDR3 in DNA: TGTGCCAGCAGCCCCGCGAGAAGCTCCTACGAGCAGTACTTC.

The chain carries TRBV5-1 and TRBJ2-3, with D possibly being TRBD2 (6 bases). The V gene's germline CDR1 is SGHRS and CDR2 YFSETQ. The CDR3 runs to 16 residues. Trimming shortened V by 1 base and J by 0 bases, and 12 bases separated the two germline ends. Written as DNA, the CDR3 is TGCGCCAGCAGCTTGTACGCGGACTATAGCACAGATACGCAGTATTTT. Its translation is CASSLYADYSTDTQYF. Full variable domain (outside the CDR3, taken from reference TRBV5-1 and TRBJ2-3): KAGVTQTPRYLIKTRGQQVTLSCSPISGHRSVSWYQQTPGQGLQFLFEYFSETQRNKGNFPGRFSGRQFSNSRSEMNVSTLELGDSALYLCASSLYADYSTDTQYFGPGTRLTVL.

The chain links TRBV6-1 to TRBJ1-2; D gene ambiguous. Germline V gene sequence: CDR1 MNHNS, CDR2 SASEGT. This CDR3 is built from 16 residues. Between the trimmed V and J ends, which lost 2 bases and 1 base, there was a span of 14 bases. The CDR3 sequence is CASSERRIGYNYGYTF. The CDR3 DNA reads as TGTGCCAGCAGTGAAAGGAGAATTGGCTATAACTATGGCTACACCTTC.

The chain recombines TRBV7-9 with TRBJ1-2, with D perhaps TRBD1 (5 bases). The V end was cut by 1 base, the J end by 5 bases, with 11 bases between. Germline CDR1 is SEHNR and CDR2 is FQNEAQ (reference sequence). This CDR3 has 14 residues. CDR3 in amino acids: CASSLGGARYGYTF. The CDR3 DNA reads as TGTGCCAGCAGCTTAGGGGGCGCGCGGTATGGCTACACCTTC.

The chain recombines TRBV5-1 with TRBJ1-5; TRBD1 might be the D (6 bases). Germline CDR1 and CDR2: SGHRS and YFSETQ. The germline V and J ends were trimmed by 4 bases and 1 base, with 12 bases remaining between them. This CDR3 is built from 15 residues. The CDR3 bases are TGCGCCAGCAGCCTGGAGGGGGGAAGCAATCAGCCCCAGCATTTT. Residues: CASSLEGGSNQPQHF.

The J gene is TRBJ2-5, the V gene TRBV7-3; D is unclear. The CDR3 is 13 amino acids. V dropped 3 bases and J dropped 2 bases, with 7 bases sitting between them. Germline V CDR1 and CDR2: SGHTA, FQGTGA. As DNA, the CDR3 is TGTGCCAGCAGCTTGCCCCTGCAAGAGACCCAGTACTTC. Residues: CASSLPLQETQYF.

The rearrangement links TRBV5-6 to TRBJ2-1; D may correspond to TRBD1 or TRBD2 (5 bases each). Trimming took off 3 bases at V and 1 base at J, with 14 bases between the two ends. This CDR3 is built from 16 residues. Germline V CDR1 and CDR2: SGHDT, YYEEEE. The CDR3 loop is CASSSTGTSSYNEQFF. The CDR3 nucleotides read TGTGCCAGCAGCTCAACCGGGACGTCGTCCTACAATGAGCAGTTCTTC.

The gene calls are TRBV19 and TRBJ1-1; possibly TRBD1 for D (5 bases). V lost 7 bases, J lost 6 bases, and 12 bases lay in between. Germline values: CDR1 LNHDA, CDR2 SQIVND (reference sequence). The CDR3 contains 12 residues. DNA for the CDR3: TGTGCCAGTAACAACCAGGGTTCTGAAGCTTTCTTT. Translation: CASNNQGSEAFF.

The gene calls are TRBV7-9 and TRBJ2-1, with D tentatively TRBD1 or TRBD2 (5 bases each). V lost 5 bases and J 13 bases, leaving 24 bases between the germline ends. The germline V gene encodes CDR1 SEHNR and CDR2 FQNEAQ (reference sequence). This CDR3 has 15 amino acids. The CDR3, as DNA: TGTGCCAGCAGCCCTACCCCCGGGACCACGCGGGTCCAGTTCTTC. It is translated as CASSPTPGTTRVQFF.

The V gene is TRBV18, the J gene TRBJ1-5, with TRBD1 as a possible D gene (6 bases). CDR3 length equals 14 residues. The ends were cut back, 2 bases at V and 7 bases at J, with 12 bases in the middle. CDR1 KGHSH and CDR2 LQKENI come from the germline V gene. CDR3 nucleotide sequence: TGTGCCAGCTCACCAAGTCGGGGGCTGCAGCCCCAGCATTTT. This gives the protein CASSPSRGLQPQHF.

This chain joins TRBV6-4 and TRBJ2-3; 9 positions agree with TRBD1. CDR3 size: 15 residues. The ends lost 2 bases at V and 2 bases at J; junction bases unmatched: 2. Germline values: CDR1 MRHNA, CDR2 SNTAGT. CDR3 in amino acids: CASSDGTGNTDTQYF. CDR3 bases: TGTGCCAGCAGTGACGGGACAGGGAACACAGATACGCAGTATTTT.

This clone appeared a single time. V and J are TRBV13 and TRBJ2-1, with 7 bases matching TRBD1. Trimming cost V 5 bases and J 1 base; bases outside gene matches: 2. This CDR3 is built from 14 residues. Germline V gives CDR1 PRHDT, CDR2 FYEKMQ (reference sequence). CDR3 sequence: CASSNRGSYNEQFF. The CDR3 DNA reads as TGTGCCAGCAGCAACAGGGGATCCTACAATGAGCAGTTCTTC.

The rearrangement uses TRBV5-6 and TRBJ2-7; TRBD1 agrees at 8 bases. The CDR3 is made up of 14 amino acids. Germline V gene sequence: CDR1 SGHDT, CDR2 YYEEEE. Trimming took 5 bases from V and 2 from J; bases not matched to a gene: 6. The CDR3 sequence is CASSLTGETYEQYF. The CDR3 DNA is TGTGCCAGCAGTTTGACAGGGGAGACCTACGAGCAGTACTTC.

V is TRBV27 and J is TRBJ2-6, with unresolved D. Deletions cut 5 bases from V and 0 bases from J, with 8 bases between. The CDR3 covers 15 residues. CDR1 MNHEY and CDR2 SMNVEV come from the germline V gene (reference sequence). As DNA, the CDR3 is TGTGCCAGCAGTACACCAAGCTCTGGGGCCAACGTCCTGACTTTC. Encoded protein: CASSTPSSGANVLTF.

V and J are TRBV27 and TRBJ1-4; D ambiguous. Germline V lookup: CDR1 MNHEY, CDR2 SMNVEV (reference sequence). V gave up 6 bases and J gave up 0 bases, with 11 bases separating them. This CDR3 spans 15 amino acids. CDR3 sequence reads: CASSFARPTNEKLFF. The CDR3 DNA sequence: TGTGCCAGCAGCTTTGCCAGACCAACTAATGAAAAACTGTTTTTT.

This clone has only one observation. The chain combines TRBV15 with TRBJ1-1; no definite D call. The length of the CDR3 is 15 residues. Trimming stripped 0 bases from V and 4 bases from J, with 12 bases between. CDR1 and CDR2 (germline): LNHNV, YYDKDF (reference sequence). CDR3 nucleotides: TGTGCCACCAGCAGAGATCGCGGGTTGGGCACTGAAGCTTTCTTT. Translated, it gives CATSRDRGLGTEAFF.